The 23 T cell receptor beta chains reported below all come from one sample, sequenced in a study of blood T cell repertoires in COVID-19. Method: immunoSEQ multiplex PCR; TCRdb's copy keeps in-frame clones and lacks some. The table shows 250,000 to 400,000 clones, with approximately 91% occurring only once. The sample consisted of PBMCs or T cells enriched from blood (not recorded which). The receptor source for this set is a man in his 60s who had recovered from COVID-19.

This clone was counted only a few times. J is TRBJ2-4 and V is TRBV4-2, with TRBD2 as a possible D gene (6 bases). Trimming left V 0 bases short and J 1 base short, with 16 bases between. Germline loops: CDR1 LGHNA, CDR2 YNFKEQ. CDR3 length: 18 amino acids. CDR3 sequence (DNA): TGTGCCAGCAGCCAAGATGGCGCGGGAATCAGTGCCAAAAACATTCAGTACTTC. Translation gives CASSQDGAGISAKNIQYF.

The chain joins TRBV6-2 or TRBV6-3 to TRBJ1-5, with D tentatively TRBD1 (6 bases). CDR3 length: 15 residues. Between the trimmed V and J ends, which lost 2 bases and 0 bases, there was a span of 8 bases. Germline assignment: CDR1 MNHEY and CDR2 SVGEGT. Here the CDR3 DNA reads TGTGCCAGCAGTTACACAGGGAATAGCAATCAGCCCCAGCATTTT. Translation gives CASSYTGNSNQPQHF.

The CDR3 loop is CASSLPAGAGSPLHF. The DNA of the CDR3 is TGTGCCAGCAGTTTACCGGCTGGGGCCGGTTCACCCCTCCACTTT. J is TRBJ1-6 and V is TRBV28, with D perhaps TRBD1 (5 bases). Germline CDR1 is MDHEN and CDR2 is SYDVKM. Trimming left V 2 bases short and J 9 bases short, with 14 bases between. This CDR3 contains 15 residues.

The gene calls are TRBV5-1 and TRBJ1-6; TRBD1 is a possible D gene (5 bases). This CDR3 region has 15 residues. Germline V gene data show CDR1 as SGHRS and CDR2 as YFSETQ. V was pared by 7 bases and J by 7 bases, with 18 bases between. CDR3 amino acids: CASAPLGRANSPLHF. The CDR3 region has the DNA TGCGCCAGCGCCCCCCTCGGCAGGGCGAATTCACCCCTCCACTTT.

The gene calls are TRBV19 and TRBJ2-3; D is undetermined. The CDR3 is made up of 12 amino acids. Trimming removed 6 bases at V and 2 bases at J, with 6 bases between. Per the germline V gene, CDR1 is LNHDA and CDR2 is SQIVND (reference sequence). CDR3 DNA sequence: TGTGCCAGTAGCGTTAACACAGATACGCAGTATTTT. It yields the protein CASSVNTDTQYF.

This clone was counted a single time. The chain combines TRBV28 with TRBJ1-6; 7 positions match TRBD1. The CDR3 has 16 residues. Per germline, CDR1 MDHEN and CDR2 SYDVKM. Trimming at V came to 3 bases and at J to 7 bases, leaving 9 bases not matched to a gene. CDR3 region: CASSFRLGRGNSPLHF. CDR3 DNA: TGTGCCAGCAGTTTTCGGCTTGGCAGGGGGAATTCACCCCTCCACTTT.

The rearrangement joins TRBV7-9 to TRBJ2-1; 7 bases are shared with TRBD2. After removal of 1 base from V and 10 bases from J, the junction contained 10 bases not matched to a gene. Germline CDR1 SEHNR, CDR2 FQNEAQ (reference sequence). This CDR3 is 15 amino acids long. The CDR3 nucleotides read TGTGCCAGCAGCTTAGGGACTAGTGGATACGGGGAGCAGTTCTTC. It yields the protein CASSLGTSGYGEQFF.

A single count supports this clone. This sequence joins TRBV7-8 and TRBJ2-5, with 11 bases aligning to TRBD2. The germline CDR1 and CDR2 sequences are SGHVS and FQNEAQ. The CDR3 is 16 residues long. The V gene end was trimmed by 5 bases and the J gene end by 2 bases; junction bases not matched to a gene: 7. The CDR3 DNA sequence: TGTGCCAGCAGCCCCGGGACTAGCGGATTTCAAGAGACCCAGTACTTC. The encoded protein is CASSPGTSGFQETQYF.

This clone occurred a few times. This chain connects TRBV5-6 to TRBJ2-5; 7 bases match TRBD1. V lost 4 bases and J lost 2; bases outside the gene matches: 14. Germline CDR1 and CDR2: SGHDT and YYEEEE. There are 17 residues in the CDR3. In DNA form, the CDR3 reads TGTGCCAGCAGCCTCCCGGACGAGGGGGCGTGGCAAGAGACCCAGTACTTC. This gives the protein CASSLPDEGAWQETQYF.

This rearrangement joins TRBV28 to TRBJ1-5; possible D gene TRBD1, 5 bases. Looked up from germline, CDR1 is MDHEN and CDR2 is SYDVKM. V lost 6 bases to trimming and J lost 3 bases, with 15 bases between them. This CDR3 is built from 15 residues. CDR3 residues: CASRASKGLNQPQHF. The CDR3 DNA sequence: TGTGCCAGCAGGGCCTCCAAGGGACTCAATCAGCCCCAGCATTTT.

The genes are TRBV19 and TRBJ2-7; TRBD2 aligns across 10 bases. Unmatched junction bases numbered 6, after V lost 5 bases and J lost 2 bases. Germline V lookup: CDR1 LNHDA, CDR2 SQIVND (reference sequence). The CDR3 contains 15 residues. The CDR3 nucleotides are TGTGCCAGTAGTCGACTAGCGGGTGAGACCTACGAGCAGTACTTC. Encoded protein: CASSRLAGETYEQYF.

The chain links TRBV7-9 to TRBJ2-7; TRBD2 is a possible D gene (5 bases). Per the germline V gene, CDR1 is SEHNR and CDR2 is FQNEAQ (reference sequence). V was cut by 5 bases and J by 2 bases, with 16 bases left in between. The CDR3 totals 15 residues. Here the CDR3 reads CASSPSEADPYEQYF. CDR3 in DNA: TGTGCCAGCAGCCCCAGCGAAGCGGATCCCTACGAGCAGTACTTC.

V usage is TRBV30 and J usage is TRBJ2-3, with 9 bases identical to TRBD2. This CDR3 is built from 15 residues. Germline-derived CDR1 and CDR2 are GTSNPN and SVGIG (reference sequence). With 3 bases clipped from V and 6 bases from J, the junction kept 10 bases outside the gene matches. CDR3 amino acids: CAWRISGGPRDTQYF. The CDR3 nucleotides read TGTGCCTGGAGGATTAGCGGGGGACCCAGGGATACGCAGTATTTT.

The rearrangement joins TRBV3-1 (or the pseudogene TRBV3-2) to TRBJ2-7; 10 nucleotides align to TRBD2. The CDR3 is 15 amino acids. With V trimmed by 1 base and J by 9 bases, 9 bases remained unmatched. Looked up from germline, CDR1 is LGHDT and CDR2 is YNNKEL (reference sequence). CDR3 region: CASSQVQTSGPRQYF. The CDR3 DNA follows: TGTGCCAGCAGCCAAGTCCAGACTAGCGGGCCTCGGCAGTACTTC.

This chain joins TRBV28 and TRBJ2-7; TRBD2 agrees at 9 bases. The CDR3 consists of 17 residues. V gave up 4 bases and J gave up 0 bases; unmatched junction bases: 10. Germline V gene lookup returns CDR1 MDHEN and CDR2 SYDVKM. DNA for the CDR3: TGTGCCAGCAGTTCCGCGGCTAGCGGGGTGAGCTCCTACGAGCAGTACTTC. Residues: CASSSAASGVSSYEQYF.

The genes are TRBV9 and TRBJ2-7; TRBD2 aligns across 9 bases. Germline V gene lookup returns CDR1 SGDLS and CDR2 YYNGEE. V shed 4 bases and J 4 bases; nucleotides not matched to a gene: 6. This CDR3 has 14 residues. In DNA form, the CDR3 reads TGTGCCAGCAGCCCGACTAGCGGAATTTACGAGCAGTACTTC. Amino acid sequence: CASSPTSGIYEQYF.

As DNA, the CDR3 is TGTGCCAGCAGTCGAGACAGGGACGATATCTATGGCTACACCTTC. It yields the protein CASSRDRDDIYGYTF. The chain carries TRBV28 and TRBJ1-2, with 7 bases fitting TRBD1. From germline, CDR1 is MDHEN and CDR2 SYDVKM. The CDR3 length is 15 residues. The V segment lost 5 bases and the J segment 4 bases; nucleotides outside the gene matches: 10.

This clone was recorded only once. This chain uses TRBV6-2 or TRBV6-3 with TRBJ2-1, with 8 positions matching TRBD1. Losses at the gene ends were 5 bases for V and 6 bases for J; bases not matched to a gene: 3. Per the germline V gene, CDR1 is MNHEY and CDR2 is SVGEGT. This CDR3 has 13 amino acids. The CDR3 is CASSRTGSNEQFF. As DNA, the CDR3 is TGTGCCAGCAGTCGGACAGGGTCCAATGAGCAGTTCTTC.

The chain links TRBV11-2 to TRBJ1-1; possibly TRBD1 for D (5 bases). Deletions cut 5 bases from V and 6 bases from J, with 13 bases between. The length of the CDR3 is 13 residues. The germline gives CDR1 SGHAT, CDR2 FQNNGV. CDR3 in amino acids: CASSNPGFAEAFF. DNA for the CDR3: TGTGCCAGCAGCAACCCAGGGTTCGCTGAAGCTTTCTTT.

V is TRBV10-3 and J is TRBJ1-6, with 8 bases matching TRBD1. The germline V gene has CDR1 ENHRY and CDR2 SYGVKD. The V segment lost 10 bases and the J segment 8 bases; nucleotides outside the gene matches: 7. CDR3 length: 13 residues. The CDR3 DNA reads TGTGCCAGCGCTGACAGGGGTTATTCACCCCTCCACTTT. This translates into CASADRGYSPLHF.

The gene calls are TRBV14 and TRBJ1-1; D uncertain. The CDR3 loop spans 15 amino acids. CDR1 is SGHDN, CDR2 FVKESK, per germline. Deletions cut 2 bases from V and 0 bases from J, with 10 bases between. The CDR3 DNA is TGTGCCAGCAGCCAACAGGTGCTGATGAACACTGAAGCTTTCTTT. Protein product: CASSQQVLMNTEAFF. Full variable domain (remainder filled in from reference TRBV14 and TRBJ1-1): EAGVTQFPSHSVIEKGQTVTLRCDPISGHDNLYWYRRVMGKEIKFLLHFVKESKQDESGMPNNRFLAERTGGTYSTLKVQPAELEDSGVYFCASSQQVLMNTEAFFGQGTRLTVV.

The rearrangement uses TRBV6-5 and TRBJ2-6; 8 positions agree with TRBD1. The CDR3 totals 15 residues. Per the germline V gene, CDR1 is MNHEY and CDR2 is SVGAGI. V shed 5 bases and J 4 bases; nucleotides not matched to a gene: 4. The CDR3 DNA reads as TGTGCCAGCAGTACAGGGGGGATGGGGGCCAACGTCCTGACTTTC. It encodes CASSTGGMGANVLTF.

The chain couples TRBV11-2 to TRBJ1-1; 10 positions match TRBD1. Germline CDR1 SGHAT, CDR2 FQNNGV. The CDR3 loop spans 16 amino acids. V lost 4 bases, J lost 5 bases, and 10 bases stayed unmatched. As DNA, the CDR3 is TGTGCCAGCAGCTATAGGCCCGGACAGGGGGAGACTGAAGCTTTCTTT. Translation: CASSYRPGQGETEAFF. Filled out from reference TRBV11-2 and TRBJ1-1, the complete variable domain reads EAGVAQSPRYKIIEKRQSVAFWCNPISGHATLYWYQQILGQGPKLLIQFQNNGVVDDSQLPKDRFSAERLKGVDSTLKIQPAKLEDSAVYLCASSYRPGQGETEAFFGQGTRLTVV.